The T cell receptor (beta chain) described here comes from a study of shared clonotypes between healthy human individuals. Overall study: Researchers assigned three CD4 naive, three CD4 memory, two CD8 naive and one CD8 memory plate to each donor. Study-level points and caveats: Generally, naive subsets came out with larger estimated richness than memory subsets.

The CDR3 length is 15 residues. The V gene's germline CDR1 is LGHNA and CDR2 YNFKEQ. V lost 1 base and J 0 bases, leaving 9 bases between the germline ends. The authors' processing: Because ImmunoSEQ provided only junction sequences with no quality scores, the filtering differed. The data were produced by immunoSEQ multiplex PCR, yet TCRdb's version contains in-frame clones alone and is incomplete. That table is the source of V, J and clone size, and D and trimming were worked out from the DNA. The table includes over a million clones, more than 75% detected once. The study separated CD4+ cells into CD45RA+ naive and CD45RA-negative memory subsets. A note on this clone: Its specificity is not known.

Sequencing was carried out using memory CD4+ T cells from PBMCs. Described subset: CD45RA-negative fraction. The origin of this receptor is a man younger than 30 in good health. Some clones in this sample may be carry-over from other donors' samples. The rearrangement joins TRBV4-2 to TRBJ2-5; unclear D gene. The CDR3 coding sequence is TGTGCCAGCAGCCAAGCGGAGTCTAACCAAGAGACCCAGTACTTC. Translation: CASSQAESNQETQYF.